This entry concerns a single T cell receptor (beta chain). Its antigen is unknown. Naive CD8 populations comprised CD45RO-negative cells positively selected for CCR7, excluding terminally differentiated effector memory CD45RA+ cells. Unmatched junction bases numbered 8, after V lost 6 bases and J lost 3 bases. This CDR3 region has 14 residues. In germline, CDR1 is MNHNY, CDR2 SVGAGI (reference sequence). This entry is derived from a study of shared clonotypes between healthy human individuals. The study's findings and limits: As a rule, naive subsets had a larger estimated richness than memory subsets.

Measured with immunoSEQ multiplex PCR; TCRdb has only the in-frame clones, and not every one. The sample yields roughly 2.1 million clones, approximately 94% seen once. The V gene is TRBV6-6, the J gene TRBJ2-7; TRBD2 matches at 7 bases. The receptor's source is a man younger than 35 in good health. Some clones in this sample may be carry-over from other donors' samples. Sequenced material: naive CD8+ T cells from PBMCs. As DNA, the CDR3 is TGTGCCAGCAGCGGCGGGAGAGCCGGCTACGAGCAGTACTTC. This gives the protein CASSGGRAGYEQYF.